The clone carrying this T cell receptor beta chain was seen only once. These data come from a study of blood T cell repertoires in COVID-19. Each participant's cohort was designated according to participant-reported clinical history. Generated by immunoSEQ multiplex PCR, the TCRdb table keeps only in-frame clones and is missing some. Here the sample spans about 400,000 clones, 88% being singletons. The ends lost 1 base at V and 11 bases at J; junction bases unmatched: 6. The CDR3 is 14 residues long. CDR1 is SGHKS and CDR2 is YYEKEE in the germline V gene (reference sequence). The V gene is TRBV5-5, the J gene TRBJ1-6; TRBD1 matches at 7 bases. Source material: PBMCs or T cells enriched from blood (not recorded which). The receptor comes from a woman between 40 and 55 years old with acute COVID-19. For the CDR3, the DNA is TGTGCCAGCAGCTTGCTGGGGACAGAAGCACCCCTCCACTTT. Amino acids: CASSLLGTEAPLHF.